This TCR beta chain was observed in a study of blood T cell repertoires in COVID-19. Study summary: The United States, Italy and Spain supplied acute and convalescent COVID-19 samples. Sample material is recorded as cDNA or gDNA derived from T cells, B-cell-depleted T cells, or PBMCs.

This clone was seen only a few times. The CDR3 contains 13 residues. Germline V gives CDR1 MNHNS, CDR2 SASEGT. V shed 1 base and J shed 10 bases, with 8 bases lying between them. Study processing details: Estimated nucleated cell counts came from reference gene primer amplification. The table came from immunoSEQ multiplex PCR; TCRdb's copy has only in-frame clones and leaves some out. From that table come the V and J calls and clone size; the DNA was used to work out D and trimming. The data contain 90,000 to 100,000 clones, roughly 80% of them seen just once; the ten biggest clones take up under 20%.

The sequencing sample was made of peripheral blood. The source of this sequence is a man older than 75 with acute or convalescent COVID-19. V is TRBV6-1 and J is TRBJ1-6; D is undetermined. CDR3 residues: CASSEERGSPLHF. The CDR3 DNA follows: TGTGCCAGCAGTGAAGAACGAGGGTCACCCCTCCACTTT.